These 25 T cell receptor beta chains were all obtained from the same sample, sequenced in a study of neurological immune-mediated disorders. Time point described: longitudinal time-point 3. TCRdb reprocessed the 5' RACE reads with MiXCR, giving one entry per CDR3 protein. The sample records 85,000 to 110,000 distinct CDR3 sequences, under 14% being singletons. The sample consisted of PBMCs. All receptors derive from a female donor with HTLV-1-associated myelopathy (HAM/TSP).

Many counts were recorded for this clonotype. The V and J genes are TRBV5-1 and TRBJ2-2; D perhaps matches TRBD1 (7 bases). Germline lookup yields CDR1 SGHRS and CDR2 YFSETQ. V gave up 4 bases and J gave up 1 base, with 14 bases separating them. The CDR3 loop spans 16 amino acids. In DNA, the CDR3 is TGCGCCAGCAGCCCGCCAGGGGGGCAGAACACCGGGGAGCTGTTTTTT. Translated, it gives CASSPPGGQNTGELFF.

This clonotype was detected many times. The V gene is TRBV6-5, the J gene TRBJ2-2; 7 nucleotides agree with TRBD1. Germline lookup yields CDR1 MNHEY and CDR2 SVGAGI. The length of the CDR3 is 14 residues. The V gene end was trimmed by 5 bases and the J gene end by 3 bases; junction bases not matched to a gene: 3. The CDR3 DNA is TGTGCCAGCAGTGTCACAGGGGACACCGGGGAGCTGTTTTTT. This sequence encodes CASSVTGDTGELFF.

This clonotype was counted many times. The chain links TRBV5-1 to TRBJ2-3; D is unclear. This CDR3 has 15 amino acids. Trimming cost V 2 bases and J 2 bases, with 12 bases left between them. Germline values: CDR1 SGHRS, CDR2 YFSETQ. The CDR3 is CASSLDNTYTDTQYF. As DNA, the CDR3 is TGCGCCAGCAGCTTAGATAATACCTACACAGATACGCAGTATTTT.

This clonotype occurred many times. The genes are TRBV20-1 and TRBJ2-4; 8 bases agree with TRBD2. Trimming at V came to 6 bases and at J to 5 bases, leaving 12 bases not matched to a gene. The CDR3 runs to 15 residues. Germline CDR1 reads DFQATT; CDR2 reads SNEGSKA (reference sequence). The CDR3 region has the DNA TGCAGTGCGCGGGGTTCTAGCGGGTATCAAAACATTCAGTACTTC. It specifies CSARGSSGYQNIQYF.

This clonotype was seen repeatedly, ten times or more. V gene TRBV28 combines with J gene TRBJ2-1, with D perhaps TRBD2 (5 bases). Germline assignment: CDR1 MDHEN and CDR2 SYDVKM. V lost 6 bases to trimming and J lost 5 bases, with 11 bases between them. This CDR3 spans 13 amino acids. The CDR3 nucleotides read TGTGCCAGCAGGGCCGGAGGTAACAATGAGCAGTTCTTC. As protein: CASRAGGNNEQFF. The full variable domain, with the rest looked up from reference TRBV28 and TRBJ2-1, is DVKVTQSSRYLVKRTGEKVFLECVQDMDHENMFWYRQDPGLGLRLIYFSYDVKMKEKGDIPEGYSVSREKKERFSLILESASTNQTSMYLCASRAGGNNEQFFGPGTRLTVL.

The rearrangement links TRBV12-3 or TRBV12-4 to TRBJ2-3; 9 bases are a match to TRBD1. The CDR3 spans 14 residues. V lost 5 bases and J lost 9; bases outside the gene matches: 9. The CDR3 nucleotides are TGTGCCAGCAGTCTAGGACAGGGGAGGGGGACGCAGTATTTT. As protein: CASSLGQGRGTQYF.

This clonotype was detected many times. The chain recombines TRBV5-1 with TRBJ2-7; 10 bases fit TRBD2. Germline values: CDR1 SGHRS, CDR2 YFSETQ. The CDR3 has 14 amino acids. V lost 4 bases and J lost 3; bases outside the gene matches: 4. The CDR3 is CASSHTSGDYEQYF. CDR3 coding DNA: TGCGCCAGCAGCCACACTAGCGGGGACTACGAGCAGTACTTC.

This clonotype was seen many times. V is TRBV27 and J is TRBJ2-3, with 11 bases fitting TRBD2. Per the germline V gene, CDR1 is MNHEY and CDR2 is SMNVEV (reference sequence). After removal of 4 bases from V and 6 bases from J, the junction contained 9 bases not matched to a gene. This CDR3 spans 16 amino acids. The CDR3 nucleotides are TGTGCCAGCAGTTCTAGCGGGGGGCCCTACAGGGATACGCAGTATTTT. This sequence encodes CASSSSGGPYRDTQYF.

This clonotype turned up a few times. The gene calls are TRBV5-1 and TRBJ2-2; D possibly uses TRBD1 or TRBD2 (6 bases each). Looked up from germline, CDR1 is SGHRS and CDR2 is YFSETQ. This CDR3 comprises 15 residues. V lost 4 bases to trimming and J lost 6 bases, with 16 bases between them. The CDR3 region is CASSLLGGEPGELFF. DNA of the CDR3: TGCGCCAGCAGCCTCCTGGGGGGCGAACCCGGGGAGCTGTTTTTT.

This clonotype was counted at least ten times. The chain is built from TRBV7-2 and TRBJ2-3; possible D gene TRBD2, 6 bases. CDR1 is SGHTA and CDR2 is FQGNSA in the germline V gene. Trimming stripped 1 base from V and 2 bases from J, with 19 bases between. The CDR3 runs to 18 residues. CDR3 sequence (DNA): TGTGCCAGCAGCTTAGTTTGGGTCAACGGGCGGGACACAGATACGCAGTATTTT. The encoded protein is CASSLVWVNGRDTDTQYF.

This clonotype has at least ten counts. J is TRBJ2-2 and V is TRBV21-1. TRBV21-1 is noted as a pseudogene. The CDR3 runs 16 residues. Written as DNA, the CDR3 is TGTGCCAGCAGCAAAAGGGGTTTCTCGGAGAGCGGGGAGCTGTTTTTT. Translation gives CASSKRGFSESGELFF.

This clonotype was observed at least ten times. The V gene is TRBV20-1, the J gene TRBJ1-1; the D is unclear. Trimming removed 0 bases at V and 3 bases at J, with 8 bases between. CDR1 DFQATT and CDR2 SNEGSKA come from the germline V gene (reference sequence). The CDR3 covers 13 residues. CDR3 region: CSARDGVDTEAFF. The CDR3 DNA reads as TGCAGTGCTAGAGACGGGGTGGACACTGAAGCTTTCTTT.

CDR3 DNA sequence: TGTGCCAGCAAGGGACAGAACACGAACACCGGGGAGCTGTTTTTT. It specifies CASKGQNTNTGELFF. The chain has TRBV2 and TRBJ2-2; 7 bases line up with TRBD1. CDR3 length equals 15 residues. V dropped 7 bases and J dropped 0; count of bases not matched to a gene: 5. Germline V lookup: CDR1 SNHLY, CDR2 FYNNEI.

In this sample, this clonotype turned up many times. The gene calls are TRBV5-1 and TRBJ1-1, with a tentative D call TRBD1 (6 bases). Germline-derived CDR1 and CDR2 are SGHRS and YFSETQ. The CDR3 runs 14 residues. The V gene lost 3 bases and the J gene lost 0 bases, with 9 bases spanning the gap. The CDR3 nucleotides are TGCGCCAGCAGCTCGGACAGCTTGAACACTGAAGCTTTCTTT. Residues: CASSSDSLNTEAFF.

As regards this clonotype: A clone one base away is much larger, so this may be a read error. V gene TRBV6-5 combines with J gene TRBJ2-6; 7 bases map to TRBD1. Per the germline V gene, CDR1 is MNHEY and CDR2 is SVGAGI. The CDR3 is 18 amino acids. CDR3: CANSPRQGTPSGANVLTF. The CDR3, as DNA: TGTGCCAACAGTCCAAGACAGGGCACCCCCTCTGGGGCCAACGTCCTGACTTTC.

This clonotype appeared many times. The chain uses TRBV7-9 and TRBJ1-6, with D possibly matching TRBD1 (5 bases). Trimming removed 2 bases at V and 8 bases at J, with 10 bases between. Germline V gives CDR1 SEHNR, CDR2 FQNEAQ (reference sequence). The CDR3 consists of 14 residues. The CDR3 loop reads CASSLRGVDSPLHF. The CDR3 DNA is TGTGCCAGCAGCTTAAGAGGGGTGGATTCACCCCTCCACTTT.

This clonotype was detected ten times or more. The rearrangement links TRBV20-1 to TRBJ2-5; no clear D. The germline gives CDR1 DFQATT, CDR2 SNEGSKA (reference sequence). The length of the CDR3 is 12 residues. The germline V and J ends were trimmed by 1 base and 0 bases, with 3 bases remaining between them. DNA for the CDR3: TGCAGTGCTAGAGGACACCAAGAGACCCAGTACTTC. Translated, it gives CSARGHQETQYF.

In its sample, this clonotype was seen many times. J is TRBJ2-7 and V is TRBV5-1; TRBD1 matches at 8 bases. CDR1 and CDR2 from the germline V gene are SGHRS and YFSETQ. CDR3 length equals 16 residues. With 4 bases clipped from V and 5 bases from J, the junction kept 14 bases outside the gene matches. For the CDR3, the DNA is TGCGCCAGCAGCGCGAGCCGACAGGGGATATTCCACGAGCAGTACTTC. Residues: CASSASRQGIFHEQYF. The full variable domain, in which reference TRBV5-1 and TRBJ2-7 provide the parts outside the CDR3, is KAGVTQTPRYLIKTRGQQVTLSCSPISGHRSVSWYQQTPGQGLQFLFEYFSETQRNKGNFPGRFSGRQFSNSRSEMNVSTLELGDSALYLCASSASRQGIFHEQYFGPGTRLTVT.

The V gene is TRBV5-1, the J gene TRBJ2-5; no reliable D call. V dropped 6 bases and J dropped 2 bases, with 11 bases sitting between them. The CDR3 extends over 13 amino acids. Germline V gene sequence: CDR1 SGHRS, CDR2 YFSETQ. The CDR3: CASTINLQETQYF. In DNA form, the CDR3 reads TGCGCCAGCACCATAAACCTACAAGAGACCCAGTACTTC.

This chain connects TRBV20-1 to TRBJ2-1; a possible D gene is TRBD1 (6 bases). This CDR3 comprises 15 residues. V was pared by 5 bases and J by 2 bases, with 16 bases between. CDR1 DFQATT and CDR2 SNEGSKA come from the germline V gene (reference sequence). The CDR3 protein is CSAPPHRAPYNEQFF. The CDR3 DNA is TGCAGTGCTCCGCCCCACAGGGCCCCCTACAATGAGCAGTTCTTC.

This clonotype is classed as medium-sized (0.01 to 0.1%). V usage is TRBV5-1 and J usage is TRBJ2-1; D gene unclear. V was cut by 0 bases and J by 3 bases, with 4 bases left in between. Germline assignment: CDR1 SGHRS and CDR2 YFSETQ. The CDR3 is 13 amino acids. The CDR3 DNA reads TGCGCCAGCAGCTTGGACTACTACAATGAGCAGTTCTTC. Its protein product is CASSLDYYNEQFF.

This clonotype was detected only once. A read error may be the cause here, since a much bigger clone is one base away. This CDR3 is CSASGGPSYEQYV. As DNA, the CDR3 is TGCAGTGCTAGCGGGGGGCCCTCCTACGAGCAGTACGTC. The gene calls are TRBV20-1 and TRBJ2-7; possibly TRBD2 for D (7 bases). Germline CDR1 is DFQATT and CDR2 is SNEGSKA (reference sequence). V was shortened by 3 bases and J by 0 bases, with 9 bases between the two germline ends. The CDR3 covers 13 residues.

This clonotype came up many times. V is TRBV2 and J is TRBJ2-5, with D perhaps being TRBD1 or TRBD2 (5 bases each). The CDR3 is 12 residues long. The germline gives CDR1 SNHLY, CDR2 FYNNEI. V lost 8 bases, J lost 4 bases, and 11 bases lay in between. The DNA for the CDR3 is TGTGCCAGCGGGTGGGGGAGAGAGACCCAGTACTTC. Its translation is CASGWGRETQYF.

The gene calls are TRBV20-1 and TRBJ2-1, with 7 bases fitting TRBD1. CDR3 length: 13 residues. Trimming at V came to 5 bases and at J to 8 bases, leaving 9 bases not matched to a gene. Germline values: CDR1 DFQATT, CDR2 SNEGSKA (reference sequence). The CDR3 DNA sequence: TGCAGTGCTCCTAAGACAGGGCAAGATGAGCAGTTCTTC. It translates to CSAPKTGQDEQFF.

This clonotype was detected many times. The J gene is TRBJ2-1, the V gene TRBV5-1; no clear D. The CDR3 loop spans 11 amino acids. The V and J ends lost 0 bases and 10 bases respectively, with 5 bases between them. CDR1 is SGHRS and CDR2 is YFSETQ in the germline V gene. The CDR3 loop is CASSLAGEQFF. In DNA, the CDR3 is TGCGCCAGCAGCTTGGCGGGCGAGCAGTTCTTC.